The 21 T cell receptor beta chains below come from one sample, sequenced in a study of response to subunit inactivated influenza vaccine. A single record per CDR3 protein comes from TCRdb applying MiXCR to the RT-PCR reads. The sample has more than 450,000 distinct CDR3 sequences; approximately 10% are singletons. Here the sequenced sample was PBMCs from blood, taken on the day of vaccination. The receptors here all came from a man aged 45-60 years who received an inactivated influenza vaccine.

The chain has TRBV6-2 or TRBV6-3 and TRBJ1-1, with D perhaps TRBD1 (5 bases). V was trimmed by 0 bases and J by 0 bases, leaving 8 bases between them. Germline V gene data show CDR1 as MNHEY and CDR2 as SVGEGT. The CDR3 has 15 residues. DNA of the CDR3: TGTGCCAGCAGTTACTCGGCAGGGCTGAACACTGAAGCTTTCTTT. It yields the protein CASSYSAGLNTEAFF.

This clonotype was picked up a small number of times. The rearrangement uses TRBV20-1 and TRBJ2-1; D unresolved. Germline values: CDR1 DFQATT, CDR2 SNEGSKA (reference sequence). The CDR3 length is 16 residues. V lost 0 bases and J lost 0, with 12 bases in between. The CDR3 DNA reads as TGCAGTGCTAGAGACCAGAACCCTAGCTCCTACAATGAGCAGTTCTTC. As protein: CSARDQNPSSYNEQFF.

The chain combines TRBV7-9 with TRBJ2-7, with D perhaps matching TRBD1 (5 bases). There are 14 residues in the CDR3. Trimming removed 4 bases from V and 2 bases from J, with 12 bases in between. Germline loops: CDR1 SEHNR, CDR2 FQNEAQ (reference sequence). CDR3 DNA sequence: TGTGCCAGCAGCTCGGCAGGGAATACCTACGAGCAGTACTTC. It translates to CASSSAGNTYEQYF.

The DNA for the CDR3 is TGTGCCAGCAGCTTAGAGGCCTACTACACCTTC. Protein product: CASSLEAYYTF. This chain joins TRBV7-2 and TRBJ1-2; D gene uncertain. V shed 1 base and J shed 10 bases, with 7 bases lying between them. Germline V gene data show CDR1 as SGHTA and CDR2 as FQGNSA. This CDR3 has 11 residues.

Many counts were recorded for this clonotype. The V call is TRBV5-1, the J call TRBJ2-7, with D uncertain. V shed 0 bases and J shed 3 bases, with 7 bases lying between them. There are 13 residues in the CDR3. CDR1 SGHRS and CDR2 YFSETQ come from the germline V gene. CDR3 sequence: CASSLDYGYEQYF. The CDR3 DNA reads TGCGCCAGCAGCTTGGACTACGGCTACGAGCAGTACTTC.

This clonotype was counted between two and nine times. The CDR3 reads CATSDPGQGSEQYF. The CDR3, as DNA: TGTGCCACCAGTGACCCAGGACAGGGGAGCGAGCAGTACTTC. This chain joins TRBV24-1 and TRBJ2-7; the match to TRBD1 covers 9 bases. Germline CDR1 reads KGHDR; CDR2 reads SFDVKD. The CDR3 has 14 residues. Trimming at V came to 4 bases and at J to 6 bases, leaving 6 bases not matched to a gene.

The chain recombines TRBV20-1 with TRBJ2-3; TRBD2 agrees at 13 bases. CDR1 and CDR2 (germline): DFQATT, SNEGSKA (reference sequence). V lost 4 bases, J lost 2 bases, and 3 bases stayed unmatched. The CDR3 extends over 15 amino acids. The CDR3 region is CSATGTSGDTDTQYF. The DNA for the CDR3 is TGCAGTGCTACTGGGACTAGCGGGGACACAGATACGCAGTATTTT.

V is TRBV7-6 and J is TRBJ2-7; weak D call: TRBD2 (5 bases). V was shortened by 1 base and J by 5 bases, with 9 bases between the two germline ends. CDR1 is SGHVS and CDR2 is FNYEAQ in the germline V gene. The CDR3 consists of 13 residues. CDR3: CASSLVIGDEQYF. As DNA, the CDR3 is TGTGCCAGCAGCTTAGTTATCGGGGACGAGCAGTACTTC.

Remarks on this clonotype: At one end, the junction sequence differs from germline, possibly due to a read error. This chain connects TRBV9 to TRBJ2-3; D tentatively fits TRBD1 or TRBD2 (5 bases each). Germline V lookup: CDR1 SGDLS, CDR2 YYNGEE. The CDR3 runs 17 residues. The CDR3 nucleotides are TGTGTCAGCAGCGTAGGGGCCCCCTCGGGAAGCACAGATACGCAGTATTTT. It is translated as CVSSVGAPSGSTDTQYF.

This clonotype was found a few times. V gene TRBV10-3 combines with J gene TRBJ2-1; 10 bases map to TRBD1. The CDR3 has 17 residues. Germline lookup yields CDR1 ENHRY and CDR2 SYGVKD. V lost 5 bases and J lost 4; bases outside the gene matches: 11. This CDR3 is CAISHPGDRGGYNEQFF. The CDR3 nucleotides are TGTGCCATCAGTCACCCAGGGGACAGGGGTGGGTACAATGAGCAGTTCTTC.

The chain has TRBV7-2 and TRBJ2-2; the D is unclear. Looked up from germline, CDR1 is SGHTA and CDR2 is FQGNSA. The CDR3 totals 15 residues. The germline V and J ends were trimmed by 2 bases and 6 bases, with 13 bases remaining between them. CDR3 region: CASSLQAIRSGELFF. The CDR3 DNA sequence: TGTGCCAGCAGCTTACAGGCAATACGGTCCGGGGAGCTGTTTTTT.

This clonotype occurred a few times. This chain joins TRBV20-1 and TRBJ2-1; TRBD1 agrees at 8 bases. Germline CDR1 reads DFQATT; CDR2 reads SNEGSKA (reference sequence). The CDR3 is made up of 16 amino acids. After removal of 3 bases from V and 3 bases from J, the junction contained 10 bases not matched to a gene. The CDR3 loop is CSASHRGAAYYNEQFF. The CDR3 DNA reads as TGCAGTGCTAGTCACAGGGGGGCGGCTTACTACAATGAGCAGTTCTTC.

This clonotype was detected ten times or more. The chain has TRBV10-2 and TRBJ2-3; TRBD2 matches 11 bases. The CDR3 length is 16 residues. V trimming: 6 bases; J trimming: 2 bases; junction bases outside the gene matches: 7. The germline CDR1 and CDR2 sequences are WSHSY and SAAADI. The CDR3 sequence: CASRAVAGGITDTQYF. The CDR3 nucleotides are TGCGCCAGCAGGGCAGTAGCGGGGGGGATCACAGATACGCAGTATTTT.

In this sample, this clonotype turned up a few times. The chain couples TRBV5-1 to TRBJ2-2; D ambiguous. From germline, CDR1 is SGHRS and CDR2 YFSETQ. V lost 5 bases, J lost 0 bases, and 8 bases lay in between. The CDR3 contains 14 residues. The chain's CDR3 is CASRGSANTGELFF. The CDR3 nucleotides read TGCGCCAGCAGGGGCAGCGCGAACACCGGGGAGCTGTTTTTT.

The rearrangement links TRBV6-5 to TRBJ1-1; no clear D. The CDR3 length is 15 residues. CDR1 and CDR2 from the germline V gene are MNHEY and SVGAGI. Trimming removed 4 bases from V and 1 base from J, with 13 bases in between. In DNA, the CDR3 is TGTGCCAGCAGTTGCTCGAAACCAGGGAACACTGAAGCTTTCTTT. It codes for CASSCSKPGNTEAFF.

CDR3 region: CASSLVGTVSIQYF. In DNA form, the CDR3 reads TGTGCCAGCAGTTTAGTCGGGACAGTCTCCATTCAGTACTTC. The gene calls are TRBV12-3 or TRBV12-4 and TRBJ2-4, with 7 bases lining up with TRBD1. V gave up 1 base and J gave up 9 bases; unmatched junction bases: 6. This CDR3 has 14 residues.

The chain uses TRBV7-9 and TRBJ1-2, with 8 bases matching TRBD1. V lost 5 bases to trimming and J lost 11 bases; unmatched junction nucleotides: 22. The germline gives CDR1 SEHNR, CDR2 FQNEAQ (reference sequence). The CDR3 consists of 17 residues. The DNA for the CDR3 is TGTGCCAGCAGCCCACCTAAAATGGACAGGGAATCTTTTGTTTACACCTTC. Translated, it gives CASSPPKMDRESFVYTF. The full variable domain, completed using reference TRBV7-9 and TRBJ1-2, is DTGVSQNPRHKITKRGQNVTFRCDPISEHNRLYWYRQTLGQGPEFLTYFQNEAQLEKSRLLSDRFSAERPKGSFSTLEIQRTEQGDSAMYLCASSPPKMDRESFVYTFGSGTRLTVV.

This clonotype came up a few times. This chain uses TRBV29-1 with TRBJ2-3; D uncertain. V was clipped by 6 bases and J by 3 bases, with 10 bases between them. The CDR3 loop spans 12 amino acids. The germline CDR1 and CDR2 sequences are SQVTM and ANQGSEA. The CDR3 spells CSVERETDTQYF. In DNA, the CDR3 is TGCAGCGTCGAGAGAGAGACAGATACGCAGTATTTT.

This clonotype was counted many times. The V and J genes are TRBV3-1 and TRBJ1-1, with 9 bases lining up with TRBD1. This CDR3 comprises 14 residues. Germline values: CDR1 LGHDT, CDR2 YNNKEL (reference sequence). V was clipped by 5 bases and J by 4 bases; unmatched bases: 5. CDR3 region: CASSFGQGSTEAFF. The CDR3 bases are TGTGCCAGCAGCTTCGGACAGGGGAGCACTGAAGCTTTCTTT. Using reference TRBV3-1 and TRBJ1-1 for the parts outside the CDR3, the full variable domain is DTAVSQTPKYLVTQMGNDKSIKCEQNLGHDTMYWYKQDSKKFLKIMFSYNNKELIINETVPNRFSPKSPDKAHLNLHINSLELGDSAVYFCASSFGQGSTEAFFGQGTRLTVV.

This clonotype occurred a few times. V gene TRBV6-5 combines with J gene TRBJ2-7; weak D call: TRBD1 (6 bases). V lost 8 bases and J lost 3, with 11 bases in between. Germline CDR1 reads MNHEY; CDR2 reads SVGAGI. The CDR3 runs to 12 residues. The CDR3 DNA reads as TGTGCCAGCGGGCGACAGGTCTACGAGCAGTACTTC. It specifies CASGRQVYEQYF.

In this sample, this clonotype turned up many times. The gene calls are TRBV7-9 and TRBJ2-1; 8 bases match TRBD2. The germline V gene has CDR1 SEHNR and CDR2 FQNEAQ (reference sequence). The CDR3 totals 14 residues. The trim removed 6 bases at V and 9 bases at J, leaving 10 bases unmatched. In nucleotides, the CDR3 is TGTGCCAGCAGGACCGGGACTAGGGACTCTGAGCAGTTCTTC. Encoded protein: CASRTGTRDSEQFF.